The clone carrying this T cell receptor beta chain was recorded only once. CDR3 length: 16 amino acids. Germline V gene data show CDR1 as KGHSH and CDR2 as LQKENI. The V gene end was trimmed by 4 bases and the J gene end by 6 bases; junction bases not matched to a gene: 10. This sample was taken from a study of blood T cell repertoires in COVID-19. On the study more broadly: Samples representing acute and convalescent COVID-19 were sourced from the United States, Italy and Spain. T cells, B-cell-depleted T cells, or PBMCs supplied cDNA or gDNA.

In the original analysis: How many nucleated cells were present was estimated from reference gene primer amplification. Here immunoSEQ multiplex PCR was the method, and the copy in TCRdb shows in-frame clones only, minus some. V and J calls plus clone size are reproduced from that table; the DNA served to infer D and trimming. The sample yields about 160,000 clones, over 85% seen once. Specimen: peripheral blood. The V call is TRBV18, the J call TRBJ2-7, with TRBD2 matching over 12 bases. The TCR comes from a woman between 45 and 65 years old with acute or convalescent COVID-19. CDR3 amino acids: CASSHGLAGFNGEQYF. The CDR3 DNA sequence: TGTGCCAGCTCACACGGACTAGCGGGATTTAACGGCGAGCAGTACTTC.